This is a list of T cell receptor beta chains from one sample in a study of CD8 T cells in ankylosing spondylitis. TCRdb re-called the 5' RACE reads through MiXCR, storing one row per CDR3 protein. The sample has a few hundred thousand distinct CDR3 sequences, 6.5% to 10% seen once. Sequenced: blood, either unsorted or a sorted T cell fraction (not recorded which). Receptor source: a male donor with ankylosing spondylitis. CDR3s include the opening cysteine and the closing phenylalanine or tryptophan. The D gene is left open where the match is weak. Clone size is given for some rows only: seen once, a few or many times, or a class if the clone is expanded.

DNA: TGTGCCACCAGCAGAGATTTGGCGGGCCAAGAGACCCAGTACTTC
CDR3: CATSRDLAGQETQYF
J: TRBJ2-5
size: few
V: TRBV15
D: .

DNA: TGTGCCAGCAGGGTACCTAGCACAGATACGCAGTATTTT
CDR3: CASRVPSTDTQYF
J: TRBJ2-3
size: few
V: TRBV27
D: .

DNA: TGTGCCAGCAGTTACTCAAAAATTTACCACGAGAGGCCGATGCCGGGCAATCAGCCCCAGCATTTT
CDR3: CASSYSKIYHERPMPGNQPQHF
J: TRBJ1-5
size: many
V: TRBV6-2/TRBV6-3
D: .

DNA: TGTGCCAGCAGCTTAACTCGGGAGCGGGAGCTGTTTTTT
CDR3: CASSLTRERELFF
J: TRBJ2-2
size: .
V: TRBV7-3
D: .

DNA: TGTGCCAGCAGCGCCCGGCCTAGCGGGTGGATGAATGAGCAGTTCTTC
CDR3: CASSARPSGWMNEQFF
J: TRBJ2-1
size: .
V: TRBV9
D: TRBD2

DNA: TGTGCCAGCACCGTGACTAGCGGGAGGTCCTACGAGCAGTACTTC
CDR3: CASTVTSGRSYEQYF
J: TRBJ2-7
size: many
V: TRBV28
D: TRBD2

DNA: TGTGCCAGCAGCTTAGTGGCTACGGGAAATGAGCAGTTCTTC
CDR3: CASSLVATGNEQFF
J: TRBJ2-1
size: .
V: TRBV7-9
D: .

DNA: TGTGCCAGCAGCTCCGAGGCAGAAGGCAAAAACATTCAGTACTTC
CDR3: CASSSEAEGKNIQYF
J: TRBJ2-4
size: .
V: TRBV11-2
D: .

DNA: TGTGCCAGCAGCCAGGGTAGCGGGGCGAGCACAGATACGCAGTATTTT
CDR3: CASSQGSGASTDTQYF
J: TRBJ2-3
size: medium-sized
V: TRBV3-1
D: TRBD2

DNA: TGTGCCAGCTCACCACCTCAACGCACCGGGGAGCTGTTTTTT
CDR3: CASSPPQRTGELFF
J: TRBJ2-2
size: few
V: TRBV18
D: .

DNA: TGTGCCAGCAGCCTCCGACTAGCGGGAGTGGGAGAGCAGTACTTC
CDR3: CASSLRLAGVGEQYF
J: TRBJ2-7
size: .
V: TRBV7-9
D: TRBD2

DNA: TGTGCCAGCAGTTCCGGGGGCATGAACACTGAAGCTTTCTTT
CDR3: CASSSGGMNTEAFF
J: TRBJ1-1
size: .
V: TRBV6-5
D: .

DNA: TGTGCCAGCAGCCTCCCCGGACTAGCGGGAGGCCCGGGTGATACGCAGTATTTT
CDR3: CASSLPGLAGGPGDTQYF
J: TRBJ2-3
size: many
V: TRBV11-1
D: TRBD2

DNA: TGTGCCAGCAGCACCGGGACTAGCAGTTACAATGAGCAGTTCTTC
CDR3: CASSTGTSSYNEQFF
J: TRBJ2-1
size: many
V: TRBV6-1
D: TRBD2

DNA: TGTGCCAGTAGGGAAAGTACAGGGGTCAGCAATCAGCCCCAGCATTTT
CDR3: CASRESTGVSNQPQHF
J: TRBJ1-5
size: .
V: TRBV19
D: TRBD1

DNA: TGCAGTGCTGAACGGGACAGCACAGATACGCAGTATTTT
CDR3: CSAERDSTDTQYF
J: TRBJ2-3
size: many
V: TRBV20-1
D: .

DNA: TGTGCCAGCAACACCTGGCGCGGGACGGGTGGCACCGGGGAGCTGTTTTTT
CDR3: CASNTWRGTGGTGELFF
J: TRBJ2-2
size: few
V: TRBV3-1
D: .

DNA: TGTGCCAGCAGCTTAGACGTCAGAGCGATGTATACGCAGTATTTT
CDR3: CASSLDVRAMYTQYF
J: TRBJ2-3
size: many
V: TRBV7-2
D: .

DNA: TGCAGTGCTACTAGCGGTCGGGTACCCGGGGAGCTGTTTTTT
CDR3: CSATSGRVPGELFF
J: TRBJ2-2
size: few
V: TRBV20-1
D: TRBD2

DNA: TGTGCCACCAGCAGAGATCTGGCGGCTGGGGCTAGCGGGAGCTCCTACGAGCAGTACTTC
CDR3: CATSRDLAAGASGSSYEQYF
J: TRBJ2-7
size: few
V: TRBV15
D: TRBD2

DNA: TGTGCCAGCACTCAAGGGGGCACTGAAGCTTTCTTT
CDR3: CASTQGGTEAFF
J: TRBJ1-1
size: .
V: TRBV7-9
D: .

DNA: TGTGCCAGCAGTTCAGCGGGAGGATCCCCAAGGGAGCAGTTCTTC
CDR3: CASSSAGGSPREQFF
J: TRBJ2-1
size: .
V: TRBV12-3/TRBV12-4
D: TRBD2

DNA: TGTGCCAGCAGTTACTCGGTGGACGAGCAGTACTTC
CDR3: CASSYSVDEQYF
J: TRBJ2-7
size: .
V: TRBV6-2/TRBV6-3
D: .

DNA: TGTGCCAGCACCATCTCCGGGGGAGGAAACACCGGGGAGCTGTTTTTT
CDR3: CASTISGGGNTGELFF
J: TRBJ2-2
size: few
V: TRBV28
D: .

DNA: TGTGCCAGCAGTTCGGGATGGAGGAACACCGGGGAGCTGTTTTTT
CDR3: CASSSGWRNTGELFF
J: TRBJ2-2
size: few
V: TRBV27
D: .

DNA: TGCAGCGTTGTAATAGCGGGGGCACCGTGGGCCCAGTACTTC
CDR3: CSVVIAGAPWAQYF
J: TRBJ2-5
size: many
V: TRBV29-1
D: TRBD2

DNA: TGTGCCAGCAGCTTAGTTCCCTCGGGGACAAGGAATGAGCAGTTCTTC
CDR3: CASSLVPSGTRNEQFF
J: TRBJ2-1
size: .
V: TRBV7-2
D: .

DNA: TGCAGCGTGCGGACTAGCGGAGGGCCCTACGAGCAGTACTTC
CDR3: CSVRTSGGPYEQYF
J: TRBJ2-7
size: few
V: TRBV29-1
D: TRBD2

DNA: TGTGCCAGCAGTTTAGGCGGGACAGACAATCAGCCCCAGCATTTT
CDR3: CASSLGGTDNQPQHF
J: TRBJ1-5
size: .
V: TRBV12-3/TRBV12-4
D: TRBD1

DNA: TGTGCCAGCAGTTTAGATTTAGGGGGCAGCTCCTACGAGCAGTACTTC
CDR3: CASSLDLGGSSYEQYF
J: TRBJ2-7
size: few
V: TRBV27
D: TRBD1

DNA: TGTGCCAGCTCACCAAAGTCCGCGAACACCGGGGAGCTGTTTTTT
CDR3: CASSPKSANTGELFF
J: TRBJ2-2
size: few
V: TRBV18
D: .

DNA: TGTGCCAGCAGCCCCGGACGGCTAGTCAATGAGCAGTTCTTC
CDR3: CASSPGRLVNEQFF
J: TRBJ2-1
size: .
V: TRBV7-2
D: .

DNA: TGTGCCATCAGTGAAACAGGGGGCGCGACTGAAGCTTTCTTT
CDR3: CAISETGGATEAFF
J: TRBJ1-1
size: many
V: TRBV10-3
D: TRBD1

DNA: TGCAGTGCTAGGGGCTCGTACGAGACCCAGTACTTC
CDR3: CSARGSYETQYF
J: TRBJ2-5
size: .
V: TRBV20-1
D: .

DNA: TGCAGTACCCGGTGGCCTAGCGGGATGGATGAGCAGTTCTTC
CDR3: CSTRWPSGMDEQFF
J: TRBJ2-1
size: few
V: TRBV20-1
D: TRBD2

DNA: TGCGCCAGCAGCTCGCAGAGTATGAACACTGAAGCTTTCTTT
CDR3: CASSSQSMNTEAFF
J: TRBJ1-1
size: many
V: TRBV5-1
D: .

DNA: TGCGCCAGCAGCCAACCTTGGACAGGGGGCTATGGCTACACCTTC
CDR3: CASSQPWTGGYGYTF
J: TRBJ1-2
size: .
V: TRBV4-1
D: TRBD1